This T cell receptor (beta chain) was sequenced during a study of CD8 T cells in Susac syndrome. Reverse transcription of about 0.45 to 1 ug RNA was performed with random hexamers. The method of amplification for TCR beta CDR3 was immunoSEQ multiplex PCR, covering 54 Vbeta and 13 Jbeta. TCRdb ran MiXCR on the immunoSEQ multiplex PCR reads and lists one entry per CDR3 protein. The repertoire holds 200,000 to 250,000 distinct CDR3 sequences, 85% to 95% seen once, with less than 0.075% in the top ten. The V end was cut by 6 bases, the J end by 0 bases, with 9 bases between. This CDR3 has 14 residues. Per germline, CDR1 MGHDK and CDR2 SYGVNS.

The chain carries TRBV25-1 and TRBJ1-3, with D unresolved. The TCR originated in a human donor with multiple sclerosis. Sequenced: CD4+ T cells from PBMCs. In DNA, the CDR3 is TGTGCCAGCAGGGAAACTTCCTCTGGAAACACCATATATTTT. Encoded protein: CASRETSSGNTIYF.